The clone carrying this T cell receptor (beta chain) was detected many times. The antigen remains unidentified. This specimen comes from a study of T cells in Graves' hyperthyroidism and ophthalmopathy. Study results and limitations: A 13 V-J model separated ophthalmopathy from stable hyperthyroidism.

Stable Graves' hyperthyroidism meant no ophthalmopathy progression within 18 months. Every diagnosis used clinical symptoms, serum thyroxine and TRAb, thyroid ultrasound and orbital computed tomography. PBMCs were collected from a roughly 9.7 ml volume of fresh peripheral blood. CDR1 and CDR2 from the germline V gene are LGHDT and YNNKEL (reference sequence). V lost 1 base and J lost 0, with 13 bases in between. This CDR3 has 16 amino acids. Amplified regions were TCR beta CDR3 sequences from RNA transcripts. The HTBI primer set served for first-round RT-PCR of the TCR CDR3. TCRdb re-called the multiplex PCR reads with MiXCR, one entry per CDR3 protein. The table has hundreds of thousands of distinct CDR3 sequences, 12% to 15% seen once.

The sequence derives from a woman aged 18-29 years with Graves' hyperthyroidism. Sample: blood. The V and J genes are TRBV3-1 and TRBJ2-7, with no clear D. This CDR3 is CASSQGWRLSSYEQYF. CDR3 nucleotide sequence: TGTGCCAGCAGCCAAGGATGGCGACTCAGCTCCTACGAGCAGTACTTC.